The 5 T cell receptor beta chains in this list originate from one sample, sequenced in a study of cytomegalovirus exposure and HLA in healthy donors (dated 2017 in TCRdb). Receptors were amplified or captured by the immunoSEQ multiplex PCR assay. A mixture of 60 forward primers for TCR Vbeta segments and 13 reverse primers for TCR Jbeta segments was used in the multiplex PCR. In TCRdb, the immuneACCESS table is reduced to in-frame sequences with V and J assigned. These tables do not hold every clone; where another copy was compared, an unresolved V gene accounts for under half, and the others remain unexplained. This sample holds 100,000 to 150,000 clones; approximately 80% were observed only once. The ten largest clones take up about 3.4% of the sample. Input material: PBMCs. The receptors here all came from a man aged 25-45 years in good health and CMV-seronegative.

This chain connects TRBV16 to TRBJ2-1; 10 bases are a match to TRBD1. Losses at the gene ends were 2 bases for V and 7 bases for J; bases not matched to a gene: 8. This CDR3 has 16 residues. Germline-derived CDR1 and CDR2 are KGHSY and FQNENV. CDR3 sequence reads: CASSQTGQGLRNEQFF. Written as DNA, the CDR3 is TGTGCCAGCAGCCAAACGGGACAGGGGCTGAGGAATGAGCAGTTCTTC.

The chain has TRBV11-2 and TRBJ1-4, with D perhaps matching TRBD1 (6 bases). Germline V gives CDR1 SGHAT, CDR2 FQNNGV. Trimming stripped 0 bases from V and 8 bases from J, with 13 bases between. This CDR3 contains 15 residues. The CDR3 DNA is TGTGCCAGCAGCTTAGATGCCAGGGGAGGGGAAAAACTGTTTTTT. Its protein is CASSLDARGGEKLFF.

This chain connects TRBV4-1 to TRBJ2-3, with 7 bases aligning to TRBD2. The trim removed 1 base at V and 4 bases at J, leaving 2 bases unmatched. The CDR3 length is 14 residues. The germline gives CDR1 MGHRA, CDR2 YSYEKL. The CDR3 is CASSQGAGADTQYF. CDR3 coding DNA: TGCGCCAGCAGCCAAGGCGCGGGAGCAGATACGCAGTATTTT.

A few counts support this clone. The V and J genes are TRBV28 and TRBJ2-1, with 8 bases that match TRBD2. Trimming cost V 10 bases and J 7 bases; bases outside gene matches: 0. CDR1 is MDHEN and CDR2 is SYDVKM in the germline V gene. This CDR3 has 10 amino acids. CDR3: CATGGNEQFF. The CDR3 DNA reads TGTGCCACGGGGGGGAATGAGCAGTTCTTC. Full variable domain (remainder filled in from reference TRBV28 and TRBJ2-1): DVKVTQSSRYLVKRTGEKVFLECVQDMDHENMFWYRQDPGLGLRLIYFSYDVKMKEKGDIPEGYSVSREKKERFSLILESASTNQTSMYLCATGGNEQFFGPGTRLTVL.

The chain is built from TRBV4-1 and TRBJ2-7; TRBD1 aligns across 12 bases. The CDR3 extends over 15 amino acids. CDR1 and CDR2 (germline): MGHRA, YSYEKL. V was clipped by 2 bases and J by 5 bases; unmatched bases: 4. In DNA, the CDR3 is TGCGCCAGCAGCCAACCCGGGACAGGGGGCCACGAGCAGTACTTC. This gives the protein CASSQPGTGGHEQYF.